Presented here are 7 T cell receptor beta chains from one specimen sequenced in a study of T cells in Graves' hyperthyroidism and ophthalmopathy. Amplified regions were TCR beta CDR3 sequences from RNA transcripts. The primer set for the first-round RT-PCR of the TCR CDR3 was HTBI. TCRdb recomputed calls from the multiplex PCR reads with MiXCR, one row per CDR3 protein. The sample gives fewer than 400,000 distinct CDR3 sequences, roughly an eighth of which show up once; over 25% is in the top ten. Source material: blood. These receptors were taken from a man in his forties or fifties with Graves' ophthalmopathy.

The V gene is TRBV4-1, the J gene TRBJ2-6, with TRBD1 matching over 7 bases. The CDR3 covers 16 residues. The V segment lost 4 bases and the J segment 1 base; nucleotides outside the gene matches: 4. Germline V gene sequence: CDR1 MGHRA, CDR2 YSYEKL. The DNA of the CDR3 is TGCGCCAGCAGCCCGTCACAGGGGTCTGGGGCCAACGTCCTGACTTTC. Translation gives CASSPSQGSGANVLTF.

This clonotype was observed a handful of times. At one end the junction does not follow the germline gene, possibly because of a read error. This chain connects TRBV29-1 to TRBJ1-1, with 7 bases aligning to TRBD1. The CDR3 runs to 13 residues. Per the germline V gene, CDR1 is SQVTM and CDR2 is ANQGSEA. CDR3 DNA: TGCAGCGCCGGACAGGTGCGGAACACTGGAGCTTTCTTT. It codes for CSAGQVRNTGAFF. Variable domain in full (rest from reference TRBV29-1 and TRBJ1-1): SAVISQKPSRDICQRGTSLTIQCQVDSQVTMMFWYRQQPGQSLTLIATANQGSEATYESGFVIDKFPISRPNLTFSTLTVSNMSPEDSSIYLCSAGQVRNTGAFFGQGTRLTVV.

This clonotype showed up many times. J is TRBJ2-1 and V is TRBV19; 11 bases line up with TRBD1. V dropped 6 bases and J dropped 6; count of bases not matched to a gene: 4. CDR3 length: 14 amino acids. Germline V gene lookup returns CDR1 LNHDA and CDR2 SQIVND (reference sequence). The CDR3 protein is CASRPGQGVNEQFF. CDR3 nucleotide sequence: TGTGCCAGTAGACCGGGACAGGGGGTCAATGAGCAGTTCTTC. The entire variable domain, with the rest obtained from reference TRBV19 and TRBJ2-1, is as follows: DGGITQSPKYLFRKEGQNVTLSCEQNLNHDAMYWYRQDPGQGLRLIYYSQIVNDFQKGDIAEGYSVSREKKESFPLTVTSAQKNPTAFYLCASRPGQGVNEQFFGPGTRLTVL.

V and J are TRBV18 and TRBJ2-6; D is uncertain. This CDR3 spans 18 amino acids. The germline V gene has CDR1 KGHSH and CDR2 LQKENI. V was shortened by 2 bases and J by 4 bases, with 18 bases between the two germline ends. The CDR3 DNA reads as TGTGCCAGCTCACCATTTGGGCAGGAAGATATGGGGGCCAACGTCCTGACTTTC. Its protein product is CASSPFGQEDMGANVLTF.

This clonotype has just a few counts. The V call is TRBV20-1, the J call TRBJ1-3; 12 nucleotides agree with TRBD1. This CDR3 contains 15 residues. CDR1 and CDR2 (germline): DFQATT, SNEGSKA (reference sequence). Trimming cost V 5 bases and J 7 bases; bases outside gene matches: 9. CDR3 region: CSAPTPGQGANTIYF. The CDR3 nucleotides read TGCAGTGCTCCTACACCGGGACAGGGGGCGAACACCATATATTTT.

This clonotype came up many times. The chain links TRBV7-6 to TRBJ2-7; D gene ambiguous. CDR3 size: 13 residues. CDR1 SGHVS and CDR2 FNYEAQ come from the germline V gene. V was trimmed by 2 bases and J by 3 bases, leaving 8 bases between them. CDR3 sequence (DNA): TGTGCCAGCAGCTTAAGTTCAGACTACGAGCAGTACTTC. It yields the protein CASSLSSDYEQYF.

This clonotype was counted ten times or more. This sequence joins TRBV4-1 and TRBJ1-2; D is possibly TRBD1 (6 bases). The V and J ends lost 5 bases and 8 bases respectively, with 15 bases between them. CDR3 length: 13 amino acids. Germline CDR1 reads MGHRA; CDR2 reads YSYEKL. The CDR3 loop is CASSYRETGGYTF. CDR3 sequence (DNA): TGCGCCAGCAGCTACAGGGAAACTGGCGGCTACACCTTC.